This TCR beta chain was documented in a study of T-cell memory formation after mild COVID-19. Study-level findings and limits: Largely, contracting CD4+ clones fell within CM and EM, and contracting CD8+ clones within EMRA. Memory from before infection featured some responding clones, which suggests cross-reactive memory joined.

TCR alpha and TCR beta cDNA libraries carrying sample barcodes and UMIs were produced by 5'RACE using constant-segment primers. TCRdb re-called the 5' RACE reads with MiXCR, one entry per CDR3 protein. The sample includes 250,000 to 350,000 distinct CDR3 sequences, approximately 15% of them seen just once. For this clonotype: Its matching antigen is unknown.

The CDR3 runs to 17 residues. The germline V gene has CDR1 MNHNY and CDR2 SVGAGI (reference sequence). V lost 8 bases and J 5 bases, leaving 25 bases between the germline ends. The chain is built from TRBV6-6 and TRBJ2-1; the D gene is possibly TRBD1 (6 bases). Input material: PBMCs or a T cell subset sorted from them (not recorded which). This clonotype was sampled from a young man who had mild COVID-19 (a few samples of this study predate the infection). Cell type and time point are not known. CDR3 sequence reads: CASRSALWGQRDNEQFF. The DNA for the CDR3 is TGTGCCAGCCGAAGTGCCTTGTGGGGGCAAAGGGACAATGAGCAGTTCTTC.